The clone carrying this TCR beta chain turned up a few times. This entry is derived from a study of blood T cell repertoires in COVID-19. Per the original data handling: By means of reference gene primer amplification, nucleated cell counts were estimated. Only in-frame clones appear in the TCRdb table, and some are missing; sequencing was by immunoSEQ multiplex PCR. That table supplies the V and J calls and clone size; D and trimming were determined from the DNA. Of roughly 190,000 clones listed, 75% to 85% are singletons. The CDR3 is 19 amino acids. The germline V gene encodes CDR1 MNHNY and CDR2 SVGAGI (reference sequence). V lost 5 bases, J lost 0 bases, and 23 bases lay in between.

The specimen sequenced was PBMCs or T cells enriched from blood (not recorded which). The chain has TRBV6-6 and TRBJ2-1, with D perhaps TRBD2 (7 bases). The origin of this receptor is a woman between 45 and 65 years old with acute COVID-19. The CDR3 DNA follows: TGTGCCAGCAGTCCTCCTTTCGGGGGGCCAAAAAGCTCCTACAATGAGCAGTTCTTC. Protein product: CASSPPFGGPKSSYNEQFF.